The sequence of this T cell receptor (beta chain) was determined in a study of T cells after yellow fever vaccination. Study-wide context: Fractions of low cell number were prepared using SMART-Seq v4 Ultra Low Input.

This clonotype was observed at least ten times. The CDR3 contains 13 residues. The ends were cut back, 2 bases at V and 2 bases at J, with 5 bases in the middle. Germline lookup yields CDR1 SGHRS and CDR2 YFSETQ. TCRdb analysed the 5' RACE reads with MiXCR anew, one entry per CDR3 protein. The data hold about 210,000 distinct CDR3 sequences, with 5.5% to 8.5% observed a single time. This specimen consisted of CD4+ T cells sorted from PBMCs, obtained on the day of the yellow fever booster vaccination. The clonotype comes from a man younger than 40 who received the YFV17D yellow fever vaccine. V usage is TRBV5-1 and J usage is TRBJ1-5, with D unclear. Here the CDR3 reads CASSFEGNQPQHF. Here the CDR3 DNA reads TGCGCCAGCAGCTTTGAGGGCAATCAGCCCCAGCATTTT.